This T cell receptor (beta chain) was recovered during a study of shared clonotypes between healthy human individuals. For the study at large: Donors were two women and three men aged 18 to 49.

Study-wide results and limits: Memory subsets generally showed lower estimated richness than naive subsets.

Assay: immunoSEQ multiplex PCR; the TCRdb copy retains only in-frame clones and omits some. The top ten clones hold about 1.5% of a sample with around 1.9 million clones, 85% to 95% of them seen once. Naive CD8 cells lacked CD45RO and underwent positive selection for CCR7, leaving out terminally differentiated effector memory CD45RA+ cells. Note on this clone: Its antigen remains unknown.

CDR3 length: 12 amino acids. From germline, CDR1 is MNHEY and CDR2 SMNVEV (reference sequence). The V and J ends lost 6 bases and 0 bases respectively, with 5 bases between them. Sequencing was performed on naive CD8+ T cells from PBMCs. J is TRBJ1-1 and V is TRBV27; D uncertain. This sequence originates from a man younger than 35 in good health. Some clones in this sample may be carry-over from other donors' samples. The CDR3 DNA sequence: TGTGCCAGCAGAAGCTTGAACACTGAAGCTTTCTTT. It yields the protein CASRSLNTEAFF.